A single sample is the source of the 26 T cell receptor beta chains below, sequenced in a study of T cell responses to AZD1222 COVID-19 vaccine listed by TCRdb under 2021. To prepare the library, the immunoSEQ multiplex PCR assay was applied. TCRdb re-hosts the immuneACCESS table, in-frame sequences only. Its copies lack some clones; in the studies checked, an unresolved V gene accounts for under half of them, and the cause for the rest is not known. The sample table records approximately 110,000 clones; approximately 86% of these occur just once. The leading ten clones occupy approximately 5.9% of the sample. The meaning of the sample's time point label: baseline before first vaccination. This material consisted of peripheral blood, taken on day 0 of AZD1222 vaccination. The receptors here all came from an adult in good health.

The J gene is TRBJ1-3, the V gene TRBV7-8; D possibly corresponds to TRBD1 (5 bases). The CDR3 is made up of 14 amino acids. The V gene's germline CDR1 is SGHVS and CDR2 FQNEAQ. V shed 4 bases and J shed 3 bases, with 10 bases lying between them. The CDR3 spells CASSSGGVGNTIYF. In DNA form, the CDR3 reads TGTGCCAGCAGCTCCGGGGGGGTTGGAAACACCATATATTTT. The full variable domain, in which reference TRBV7-8 and TRBJ1-3 provide the parts outside the CDR3, is GAGVSQSPRYKVAKRGQDVALRCDPISGHVSLFWYQQALGQGPEFLTYFQNEAQLDKSGLPSDRFFAERPEGSVSTLKIQRTQQEDSAVYLCASSSGGVGNTIYFGEGSWLTVV.

The V gene is TRBV27, the J gene TRBJ1-6; D is ambiguous. Trimming removed 1 base at V and 7 bases at J, with 5 bases between. Germline loops: CDR1 MNHEY, CDR2 SMNVEV (reference sequence). The CDR3 runs 13 residues. CDR3 bases: TGTGCCAGCAGTTTATACCTGAATTCACCCCTCCACTTT. Protein: CASSLYLNSPLHF.

The chain combines TRBV6-6 with TRBJ1-6, with unresolved D. The CDR3 is 13 residues long. In germline, CDR1 is MNHNY, CDR2 SVGAGI (reference sequence). The V gene lost 5 bases and the J gene lost 6 bases, with 8 bases spanning the gap. In nucleotides, the CDR3 is TGTGCCAGCAGTCACCCGGGTAATTCACCCCTCCACTTT. Translation: CASSHPGNSPLHF.

The chain joins TRBV6-5 to TRBJ1-3, with D tentatively TRBD1 (6 bases). The CDR3 is 14 residues long. The germline gives CDR1 MNHEY, CDR2 SVGAGI. V was trimmed by 5 bases and J by 0 bases, leaving 8 bases between them. The CDR3 spells CASSRGGSGNTIYF. The DNA for the CDR3 is TGTGCCAGCAGTAGAGGGGGCTCTGGAAACACCATATATTTT.

This clone was counted between two and nine times. In nucleotides, the CDR3 is TGTGCCACCAGGGGACGGGGGGCGTTGGACTATGGCTACACCTTC. The encoded protein is CATRGRGALDYGYTF. This chain joins TRBV24-1 and TRBJ1-2, with D maybe TRBD1 (6 bases). This CDR3 has 15 amino acids. CDR1 is KGHDR, CDR2 SFDVKD, per germline. Trimming took 7 bases from V and 3 from J, leaving 17 bases between them.

This clone was seen once. DNA for the CDR3: TGTGCCAGCAGGAAAAGATGGGGGGACACTGAAGCTTTCTTT. Translation: CASRKRWGDTEAFF. The rearrangement joins TRBV6-5 to TRBJ1-1, with D possibly matching TRBD1 (5 bases). Germline values: CDR1 MNHEY, CDR2 SVGAGI. The CDR3 runs to 14 residues. V was clipped by 6 bases and J by 3 bases, with 14 bases between them.

V is TRBV10-3 and J is TRBJ1-5, with D unclear. The CDR3 is 14 amino acids. Between the trimmed V and J ends, which lost 3 bases and 5 bases, there was a span of 11 bases. The germline V gene has CDR1 ENHRY and CDR2 SYGVKD. The CDR3 loop is CAISDALGDQPQHF. In nucleotides, the CDR3 is TGTGCCATCAGTGATGCCCTCGGGGATCAGCCCCAGCATTTT.

V is TRBV4-3 and J is TRBJ2-7, with 12 positions matching TRBD1. V lost 0 bases to trimming and J lost 6 bases; unmatched junction nucleotides: 6. CDR1 is LGHNA, CDR2 YSLEER, per germline. The CDR3 sequence is 16 residues long. CDR3 region: CASSQDLGQGAAEQYF. In DNA, the CDR3 is TGCGCCAGCAGCCAAGATTTGGGACAGGGGGCGGCCGAGCAGTACTTC.

The chain links TRBV20-1 to TRBJ2-1, with 10 positions matching TRBD2. The CDR3 covers 16 residues. Unmatched junction bases numbered 5, after V lost 3 bases and J lost 0 bases. The germline CDR1 and CDR2 sequences are DFQATT and SNEGSKA (reference sequence). The CDR3 DNA follows: TGCAGTGCTAGTCCTAGCGGGGGAAGCTCCTACAATGAGCAGTTCTTC. Translated, it gives CSASPSGGSSYNEQFF.

This chain joins TRBV3-1 (or the pseudogene TRBV3-2) and TRBJ2-3; no clear D gene. Trimming left V 7 bases short and J 0 bases short, with 8 bases between. CDR3 length: 13 amino acids. In germline, CDR1 is LGHDT, CDR2 YNNKEL (reference sequence). The CDR3 loop is CASTLRSTDTQYF. The CDR3 nucleotides read TGTGCCAGCACGCTGAGGAGCACAGATACGCAGTATTTT.

This sequence joins TRBV11-2 and TRBJ1-1; D uncertain. Trimming took off 1 base at V and 6 bases at J, with 12 bases between the two ends. CDR3 length: 14 amino acids. Germline CDR1 and CDR2: SGHAT and FQNNGV. The CDR3 here is CASSLVDLNAEAFF. The CDR3 nucleotides read TGTGCCAGCAGCTTAGTCGACCTCAACGCTGAAGCTTTCTTT.

The chain has TRBV19 and TRBJ1-1; D call uncertain. Between the trimmed V and J ends, which lost 10 bases and 1 base, there was a span of 10 bases. The length of the CDR3 is 12 residues. Germline values: CDR1 LNHDA, CDR2 SQIVND (reference sequence). CDR3: CATRPGNTEAFF. CDR3 nucleotides: TGTGCCACTCGCCCGGGGAACACTGAAGCTTTCTTT. The complete variable domain, with remaining parts taken from reference TRBV19 and TRBJ1-1, reads DGGITQSPKYLFRKEGQNVTLSCEQNLNHDAMYWYRQDPGQGLRLIYYSQIVNDFQKGDIAEGYSVSREKKESFPLTVTSAQKNPTAFYLCATRPGNTEAFFGQGTRLTVV.

The CDR3 spells CASSPSGPGEQYF. The CDR3 nucleotides read TGTGCCAGCAGCCCCTCCGGACCGGGCGAGCAGTACTTC. The chain recombines TRBV28 with TRBJ2-7, with D uncertain. The CDR3 sequence is 13 residues long. Deletions cut 6 bases from V and 6 bases from J, with 15 bases between. Per germline, CDR1 MDHEN and CDR2 SYDVKM.

This clone was detected a few times. The V and J genes are TRBV4-2 and TRBJ2-7; no clear D. V shed 2 bases and J shed 1 base, with 9 bases lying between them. The length of the CDR3 is 14 residues. Germline V gene sequence: CDR1 LGHNA, CDR2 YNFKEQ. CDR3 DNA: TGTGCCAGCAGCCAAACCGTTTTATCCTACGAGCAGTACTTC. Protein: CASSQTVLSYEQYF.

The rearrangement links TRBV7-2 to TRBJ2-5; unclear D gene. Germline-derived CDR1 and CDR2 are SGHTA and FQGNSA. V was pared by 6 bases and J by 4 bases, with 0 bases between. The CDR3 runs to 9 residues. The CDR3: CASRETQYF. The CDR3 coding sequence is TGTGCCAGCAGAGAGACCCAGTACTTC.

The V gene is TRBV29-1, the J gene TRBJ2-5, with D hard to call. V was cut by 3 bases and J by 5 bases, with 10 bases left in between. Germline assignment: CDR1 SQVTM and CDR2 ANQGSEA. The CDR3 is made up of 12 amino acids. The CDR3 DNA reads as TGCAGCGTTGACAGGCTCTCGGAGACCCAGTACTTC. Translation: CSVDRLSETQYF.

V gene TRBV27 combines with J gene TRBJ1-1; weak D call: TRBD1 (5 bases). V was pared by 8 bases and J by 1 base, with 11 bases between. This CDR3 has 13 amino acids. The V gene's germline CDR1 is MNHEY and CDR2 SMNVEV (reference sequence). The CDR3 DNA reads TGTGCCAGCGGCGGACACCCGAACACTGAAGCTTTCTTT. Protein: CASGGHPNTEAFF.

This chain uses TRBV2 with TRBJ1-5, with a weak D call TRBD1 (5 bases). V was cut by 5 bases and J by 5 bases, with 16 bases left in between. Germline values: CDR1 SNHLY, CDR2 FYNNEI. This CDR3 spans 15 amino acids. The DNA of the CDR3 is TGTGCCAGCAGTTCCACCTACAGGACCGATCAGCCCCAGCATTTT. Encoded protein: CASSSTYRTDQPQHF.

The chain couples TRBV6-1 to TRBJ2-2; a possible D gene is TRBD2 (6 bases). The germline V gene has CDR1 MNHNS and CDR2 SASEGT. The CDR3 is made up of 15 amino acids. V lost 3 bases to trimming and J lost 3 bases, with 11 bases between them. The DNA for the CDR3 is TGTGCCAGCAGTGAGGGGGGAATATACACCGGGGAGCTGTTTTTT. Translating gives CASSEGGIYTGELFF.

The chain employs TRBV5-1 and TRBJ2-1, with 7 bases matching TRBD1. There are 14 residues in the CDR3. Losses at the gene ends were 4 bases for V and 9 bases for J; bases not matched to a gene: 10. Germline CDR1 is SGHRS and CDR2 is YFSETQ. The CDR3, as DNA: TGCGCCAGCAGCCCCGGGACAGCCCCGAGTGAGCAGTTCTTC. Residues: CASSPGTAPSEQFF.

The chain employs TRBV10-1 and TRBJ2-5; D assignment may be TRBD1 or TRBD2 (6 bases each). The V end lost 0 bases, the J end lost 5 bases, and 10 bases lay between the germline ends. CDR3 size: 14 residues. Germline V CDR1 and CDR2: WNHNN, SYGVQD (reference sequence). The CDR3 region is CASSESGGSETQYF. In DNA, the CDR3 is TGCGCCAGCAGTGAGTCCGGGGGCTCGGAGACCCAGTACTTC.

V gene TRBV7-8 combines with J gene TRBJ1-2; D gene uncertain. The V gene lost 6 bases and the J gene lost 4 bases, with 18 bases spanning the gap. The CDR3 runs to 15 residues. Germline CDR1 and CDR2: SGHVS and FQNEAQ. The CDR3: CASSSRTDPSYGYTF. As DNA, the CDR3 is TGTGCCAGCAGTTCACGGACTGACCCCTCCTATGGCTACACCTTC.

The CDR3 is CASSLVAGGAFNEQFF. The CDR3 region has the DNA TGTGCCAGCAGCTTAGTGGCCGGGGGGGCCTTTAATGAGCAGTTCTTC. The chain has TRBV7-9 and TRBJ2-1; 8 positions match TRBD2. Germline lookup yields CDR1 SEHNR and CDR2 FQNEAQ (reference sequence). The CDR3 totals 16 residues. With 1 base clipped from V and 7 bases from J, the junction kept 9 bases outside the gene matches.

The chain joins TRBV6-2 or TRBV6-3 to TRBJ2-7; possible D gene TRBD2, 6 bases. Trimming removed 0 bases from V and 8 bases from J, with 14 bases in between. Germline V CDR1 and CDR2: MNHEY, SVGEGT. The CDR3 consists of 14 residues. In nucleotides, the CDR3 is TGTGCCAGCAGTTACTCTAGGGGACTTAGGCAGCAGTACTTC. Its translation is CASSYSRGLRQQYF.

The V gene is TRBV29-1, the J gene TRBJ2-7, with D perhaps matching TRBD1 or TRBD2 (5 bases each). The V gene lost 6 bases and the J gene lost 4 bases, with 16 bases spanning the gap. The CDR3 is 13 amino acids. Germline assignment: CDR1 SQVTM and CDR2 ANQGSEA. In DNA form, the CDR3 reads TGCAGCGTCGATCTGGGGCGCGGGTACGAGCAGTACTTC. It translates to CSVDLGRGYEQYF.

This clone appeared once. This sequence joins TRBV11-2 and TRBJ1-1, with D possibly being TRBD1 (6 bases). The CDR3 is 14 residues long. The V gene lost 6 bases and the J gene lost 5 bases, with 16 bases spanning the gap. CDR1 and CDR2 from the germline V gene are SGHAT and FQNNGV. The CDR3 is CASSLERGGTEAFF. The CDR3 bases are TGTGCCAGCAGTCTTGAGAGGGGGGGGACTGAAGCTTTCTTT. Looking up the rest from reference TRBV11-2 and TRBJ1-1 gives the full variable domain: EAGVAQSPRYKIIEKRQSVAFWCNPISGHATLYWYQQILGQGPKLLIQFQNNGVVDDSQLPKDRFSAERLKGVDSTLKIQPAKLEDSAVYLCASSLERGGTEAFFGQGTRLTVV.